One T cell receptor (beta chain) is described in this entry. Its antigen is unknown. Across 18 months, stable Graves' hyperthyroidism was marked by no progression to ophthalmopathy. The hyperthyroidism patients had all been newly diagnosed, and their disease duration was under 2 months. Their ages ranged from 18 to 65 years. This record comes from a study of T cells in Graves' hyperthyroidism and ophthalmopathy. Germline V gene lookup returns CDR1 LGHDT and CDR2 YNNKEL (reference sequence). V lost 4 bases to trimming and J lost 1 base; unmatched junction nucleotides: 14. This CDR3 comprises 18 residues. Study-wide results and limits: Among clonotypes expanded in thyroid above 0.001, most were also found in blood.

RNA transcripts gave rise to amplified TCR beta CDR3 regions. The HTBI primer set was used in a first-round RT-PCR of the TCR CDR3. TCRdb recomputed calls from the multiplex PCR reads with MiXCR, one row per CDR3 protein. The table has about 560,000 distinct CDR3 sequences, 15% to 18% seen once; the top ten hold approximately 7%. The sample was blood. This TCR was sampled from a woman younger than 45 with Graves' hyperthyroidism. V is TRBV3-1 and J is TRBJ2-3, with 7 bases matching TRBD2. As DNA, the CDR3 is TGTGCCAGCAGCCCGAGGCGAGCGGGAAGGCTGGGCACAGATACGCAGTATTTT. Amino acid sequence: CASSPRRAGRLGTDTQYF.